A single sample is the source of the 5 T cell receptor beta chains below, sequenced in a study of T cell responses to AZD1222 COVID-19 vaccine. The assay was immunoSEQ multiplex PCR, and TCRdb's table has in-frame clones only and misses some. The table has around 150,000 clones, 75% to 90% seen once. The source material was peripheral blood, sampled on day 0 of AZD1222 vaccination. These receptors all stem from an adult in good health.

This clone was seen only once. This chain's CDR3 is CASSPGQRWNTEAFF. The CDR3 bases are TGCGCCAGCAGCCCGGGACAGCGATGGAACACTGAAGCTTTCTTT. The chain recombines TRBV5-1 with TRBJ1-1, with 7 bases fitting TRBD1. Trimming removed 4 bases from V and 1 base from J; junction bases left unmatched: 7. The germline CDR1 and CDR2 sequences are SGHRS and YFSETQ. CDR3 length equals 15 residues.

V is TRBV6-5 and J is TRBJ2-5; D may match TRBD1 or TRBD2 (5 bases each). The CDR3 is 14 amino acids. Germline loops: CDR1 MNHEY, CDR2 SVGAGI. The germline V and J ends were trimmed by 6 bases and 2 bases, with 13 bases remaining between them. The CDR3 region has the DNA TGTGCCAGCAGGTGGGGGTCGGGGCAAGAGACCCAGTACTTC. The encoded protein is CASRWGSGQETQYF.

The gene calls are TRBV24-1 and TRBJ1-1; the D is unclear. The CDR3 loop spans 13 amino acids. Trimming took off 1 base at V and 1 base at J, with 3 bases between the two ends. Germline V gene sequence: CDR1 KGHDR, CDR2 SFDVKD. The CDR3 DNA follows: TGTGCCACCAGTGATTTTGGGAACACTGAAGCTTTCTTT. This sequence encodes CATSDFGNTEAFF.

The chain carries TRBV18 and TRBJ1-2; no definite D call. CDR1 is KGHSH and CDR2 is LQKENI in the germline V gene. The germline V and J ends were trimmed by 1 base and 2 bases, with 8 bases remaining between them. This CDR3 has 14 residues. CDR3 sequence: CASSPRVLNYGYTF. CDR3 DNA sequence: TGTGCCAGCTCACCACGGGTTTTGAACTATGGCTACACCTTC.

The CDR3 loop is CASSSWSSYNSPLHF. In DNA form, the CDR3 reads TGTGCCAGCAGCTCTTGGAGCTCCTATAATTCACCCCTCCACTTT. The chain links TRBV13 to TRBJ1-6; D unresolved. Between the trimmed V and J ends, which lost 4 bases and 0 bases, there was a span of 7 bases. This CDR3 region has 15 residues. From germline, CDR1 is PRHDT and CDR2 FYEKMQ (reference sequence).